This entry features one T cell receptor (beta chain) sequence. V trimming: 5 bases; J trimming: 11 bases; junction bases outside the gene matches: 11. This CDR3 is built from 14 residues. CDR1 and CDR2 (germline): LGHDT, YNNKEL (reference sequence). Authors' processing steps: Reference gene primer amplification gave estimated nucleated cell counts. Using immunoSEQ multiplex PCR, the repertoire was profiled, and TCRdb retains in-frame clones only, with some absent. V, J and clone size were drawn from that table, and D and trimming were deduced from the DNA. The sample carries some 270,000 clones, roughly nine tenths recorded once. The data originate from a study of blood T cell repertoires in COVID-19. Study as a whole: There were acute and convalescent COVID-19 samples, and they came from the United States, Italy and Spain. In each case, the material was cDNA or gDNA derived from T cells, B-cell-depleted T cells, or PBMCs.

The source is a woman aged 40 to 50 who had recovered from COVID-19. Material for sequencing was peripheral blood. The chain combines TRBV3-1 (or the pseudogene TRBV3-2) with TRBJ1-1; 10 bases match TRBD1. In DNA, the CDR3 is TGTGCCAGCAGCTTTTCTGCGGGACAGGGGATGGCTTTCTTT. Amino acid sequence: CASSFSAGQGMAFF.